The 21 T cell receptor beta chains below were found in one sample sequenced in a study of regulatory T cells in long-lasting Graves disease. The TCR beta library used iRepertoire HTBI primers with Arm-PCR amplification of CDR3. TCRdb fed the multiplex PCR reads into MiXCR, producing one record per CDR3 protein. The sample lists some 320,000 distinct CDR3 sequences, over 15% seen once, with about 39% in the top ten. Sample time point: newly diagnosed GD, antithyroid drugs for less than 3 months. Making the TCR library involved RNA that had been extracted from PBMCs. The sequenced sample was peripheral blood mononuclear cells (PBMCs), obtained at new diagnosis, from a patient treated with antithyroid drugs. The receptors come from a female donor with Graves disease.

This clonotype was seen many times. V and J are TRBV20-1 and TRBJ1-5, with a tentative D call TRBD1 (5 bases). Germline-derived CDR1 and CDR2 are DFQATT and SNEGSKA (reference sequence). V lost 5 bases, J lost 0 bases, and 17 bases lay in between. The length of the CDR3 is 16 residues. The CDR3 reads CSAGQQGADSNQPQHF. DNA for the CDR3: TGCAGTGCTGGACAACAAGGGGCAGATAGCAATCAGCCCCAGCATTTT.

This clonotype was counted at least ten times. J is TRBJ2-3 and V is TRBV12-3 or TRBV12-4; D possibly corresponds to TRBD1 (5 bases). V was trimmed by 4 bases and J by 2 bases, leaving 13 bases between them. The length of the CDR3 is 15 residues. CDR3: CASSSRTTDTDTQYF. In DNA form, the CDR3 reads TGTGCCAGCAGTTCGCGGACAACGGACACAGATACGCAGTATTTT.

This clonotype showed up just a few times. This chain connects TRBV7-9 to TRBJ1-1, with 7 bases lining up with TRBD1. Germline CDR1 reads SEHNR; CDR2 reads FQNEAQ (reference sequence). This CDR3 contains 17 residues. Trimming cost V 1 base and J 5 bases; bases outside gene matches: 13. In nucleotides, the CDR3 is TGTGCCAGCAGCTTAGTGATCGGCAGGGGGGAAATGACTGAAGCTTTCTTT. This encodes CASSLVIGRGEMTEAFF.

This clonotype was observed at least ten times. V and J are TRBV18 and TRBJ2-1; D not certain. Trimming shortened V by 3 bases and J by 9 bases, and 12 bases separated the two germline ends. The CDR3 covers 13 residues. In germline, CDR1 is KGHSH, CDR2 LQKENI. The CDR3 is CASSPKDGAEQFF. For the CDR3, the DNA is TGTGCCAGCTCACCGAAGGACGGAGCTGAGCAGTTCTTC.

Note on this clonotype: A single base is all that separates this from a far larger clone, so a read error is likely. The gene calls are TRBV2 and TRBJ2-1; no firm D call. Germline loops: CDR1 SNHLY, CDR2 FYNNEI. The V gene lost 6 bases and the J gene lost 10 bases, with 13 bases spanning the gap. The CDR3 loop spans 12 amino acids. CDR3: CASSDSRGEQFF. In nucleotides, the CDR3 is TGTGCCAGCAGCGACTCTCGAGGCGAGCAGTTCTTC.

This clonotype has more than one count but fewer than ten. The CDR3 reads CASSKSRGNYGYTF. CDR3 coding DNA: TGTGCCAGCAGTAAATCCAGGGGGAACTATGGCTACACCTTC. The V gene is TRBV6-1, the J gene TRBJ1-2; TRBD1 matches at 7 bases. V trimming: 5 bases; J trimming: 2 bases; junction bases outside the gene matches: 5. Germline V lookup: CDR1 MNHNS, CDR2 SASEGT. This CDR3 region has 14 residues.

As concerns this clonotype: This likely reflects a read error, since a far larger clone is one base away. This chain uses TRBV28 with TRBJ2-1; tentative D call: TRBD1 (5 bases). Trimming stripped 8 bases from V and 12 bases from J, with 14 bases between. In germline, CDR1 is MDHEN, CDR2 SYDVKM. The CDR3 is 11 amino acids. The CDR3 DNA is TGTGCCAGCCAACCGAAGGGGCTGCAGTTCTTC. Translated: CASQPKGLQFF.

The table lists this clonotype with many counts. The rearrangement links TRBV2 to TRBJ1-4, with 9 positions matching TRBD1. V gave up 6 bases and J gave up 4 bases; unmatched junction bases: 6. The CDR3 covers 15 residues. CDR1 is SNHLY and CDR2 is FYNNEI in the germline V gene. CDR3 nucleotide sequence: TGTGCCAGCAGGGAGGACAGGGGATTTAATGAAAAACTGTTTTTT. Translating it yields CASREDRGFNEKLFF.

There are many counts of this clonotype. The chain has TRBV6-2 or TRBV6-3 and TRBJ2-5; D ambiguous. The CDR3 is made up of 13 amino acids. Germline V gene sequence: CDR1 MNHEY, CDR2 SVGEGT. Trimming took 4 bases from V and 4 from J, leaving 10 bases between them. In nucleotides, the CDR3 is TGTGCCAGCAGTTCCACGGCGCCAGAGACCCAGTACTTC. Its translation: CASSSTAPETQYF.

V gene TRBV9 combines with J gene TRBJ1-2; the D gene is possibly TRBD1 (6 bases). Germline CDR1 is SGDLS and CDR2 is YYNGEE. The V and J ends lost 0 bases and 8 bases respectively, with 14 bases between them. The CDR3 spans 14 residues. CDR3 DNA sequence: TGTGCCAGCAGCGTAGGAACGGGGGGCGAGGGCTACACCTTC. Protein product: CASSVGTGGEGYTF.

The sample holds one count of this clonotype. Its ends do not fully match the called genes, so a read error is possible. The DNA for the CDR3 is TGTGCCAGCAGTTCGACAGGGGGCGGGTCGGGTCGACTAGCTGGTCGGAATGAGCAGTTCTTT. Translation gives CASSSTGGGSGRLAGRNEQFF. This chain joins TRBV2 and TRBJ2-1, with 10 nucleotides matching TRBD1. CDR3 size: 21 residues. Germline CDR1 is SNHLY and CDR2 is FYNNEI.

Ten or more counts support this clonotype. The chain employs TRBV19 and TRBJ1-1; D gene uncertain. Germline V CDR1 and CDR2: LNHDA, SQIVND (reference sequence). Trimming pared 10 bases from V and 3 bases from J, leaving 18 bases between. CDR3 length: 14 residues. CDR3 amino acids: CATGKVGSDTEAFF. Written as DNA, the CDR3 is TGTGCCACGGGAAAGGTGGGTTCTGACACTGAAGCTTTCTTT. Full variable domain (remainder filled in from reference TRBV19 and TRBJ1-1): DGGITQSPKYLFRKEGQNVTLSCEQNLNHDAMYWYRQDPGQGLRLIYYSQIVNDFQKGDIAEGYSVSREKKESFPLTVTSAQKNPTAFYLCATGKVGSDTEAFFGQGTRLTVV.

In this sample, this clonotype turned up many times. V usage is TRBV2 and J usage is TRBJ1-4, with D possibly TRBD1 on 6 matching bases. V lost 6 bases and J lost 4, with 9 bases in between. The CDR3 totals 13 residues. Germline loops: CDR1 SNHLY, CDR2 FYNNEI. The CDR3 reads CASRRGGNEKLFF. In nucleotides, the CDR3 is TGTGCCAGCAGGAGGGGGGGTAATGAAAAACTGTTTTTT.

This clonotype has at least ten counts. This chain uses TRBV11-2 with TRBJ2-7; weak D call: TRBD1 (6 bases). In germline, CDR1 is SGHAT, CDR2 FQNNGV. The V end was cut by 3 bases, the J end by 9 bases, with 18 bases between. The CDR3 is 14 amino acids. This chain's CDR3 is CASSLERTAGRQYF. CDR3 DNA sequence: TGTGCCAGCAGCTTGGAACGGACAGCTGGGAGGCAGTACTTC.

Details on this clonotype: One end of the junction is discordant with germline, which a read error may explain. This rearrangement joins TRBV11-2 to TRBJ2-3; weak D call: TRBD2 (6 bases). This CDR3 spans 13 amino acids. Per the germline V gene, CDR1 is SGHAT and CDR2 is FQNNGV. This CDR3 is CASSLVGGHTQYF. The CDR3 coding sequence is TGTGCCAGCAGCTTAGTAGGAGGGCATACGCAGTACTTT.

The chain uses TRBV7-8 and TRBJ2-7; D is uncertain. This CDR3 comprises 11 residues. Germline CDR1 and CDR2: SGHVS and FQNEAQ. Trimming cost V 5 bases and J 3 bases, with 5 bases left between them. The DNA for the CDR3 is TGTGCCAGCAGCCCTAACTACGAGCAGTACTTC. Protein sequence: CASSPNYEQYF.

The V and J genes are TRBV5-5 and TRBJ1-1; a weak D match, TRBD1 (5 bases). CDR3 length: 15 amino acids. Trimming took off 0 bases at V and 0 bases at J, with 9 bases between the two ends. Germline CDR1 reads SGHKS; CDR2 reads YYEKEE (reference sequence). CDR3 in amino acids: CASSLAPGMNTEAFF. In DNA form, the CDR3 reads TGTGCCAGCAGCTTGGCCCCAGGGATGAACACTGAAGCTTTCTTT.

The chain uses TRBV5-4 and TRBJ1-1; unclear D gene. V was pared by 2 bases and J by 1 base, with 15 bases between. The CDR3 is 16 residues long. Germline CDR1 and CDR2: SGHNT and YYREEE (reference sequence). Here the CDR3 reads CASSFMQARRNTEAFF. CDR3 in DNA: TGTGCCAGCAGCTTTATGCAAGCACGACGGAACACTGAAGCTTTCTTT.

The sample holds many counts of this clonotype. This chain uses TRBV18 with TRBJ2-1; D call uncertain. Germline lookup yields CDR1 KGHSH and CDR2 LQKENI. Trimming took 0 bases from V and 4 from J, leaving 7 bases between them. The CDR3 totals 14 residues. The DNA for the CDR3 is TGTGCCAGCTCACCACCGTCCAGGTACAATGAGCAGTTCTTC. It codes for CASSPPSRYNEQFF. The full variable domain, in which reference TRBV18 and TRBJ2-1 provide the parts outside the CDR3, is NAGVMQNPRHLVRRRGQEARLRCSPMKGHSHVYWYRQLPEEGLKFMVYLQKENIIDESGMPKERFSAEFPKEGPSILRIQQVVRGDSAAYFCASSPPSRYNEQFFGPGTRLTVL.

The V and J genes are TRBV2 and TRBJ2-1; D ambiguous. Germline V gives CDR1 SNHLY, CDR2 FYNNEI. V lost 11 bases and J lost 0, with 14 bases in between. The CDR3 sequence is 14 residues long. The CDR3 region has the DNA TGTGCCGCGATGGAGCGAGCCTCCTACAATGAGCAGTTCTTC. Translation gives CAAMERASYNEQFF.

This clonotype was observed many times. The chain couples TRBV18 to TRBJ1-2; 9 bases are a match to TRBD1. The CDR3 has 14 residues. CDR1 is KGHSH and CDR2 is LQKENI in the germline V gene. Trimming took 4 bases from V and 8 from J; bases not matched to a gene: 8. The DNA of the CDR3 is TGTGCCAGCTCACAAGGGACAGGGACGCCCGGCTACACCTTC. Protein sequence: CASSQGTGTPGYTF.